These T cell receptor beta chains were read from a single sample in a study of memory CD4+ T cells and cytomegalovirus serostatus. Measured with immunoSEQ multiplex PCR; TCRdb has only the in-frame clones, and not every one. The table shows about 75,000 clones, with 75% to 85% occurring only once. The source material was memory CD4+ T cells from blood. Receptors originate from an adult in good health and CMV-seropositive. Both conserved end residues are part of each CDR3. The order of the fields is D gene, clone size, V gene, J gene, CDR3 DNA, CDR3 protein. A D gene is named only where the DNA matches it firmly. Size values are once, few and many counts, or a class for expanded clones, and some rows have none.

D gene: TRBD1; clone size: few; V gene: TRBV29-1; J gene: TRBJ1-2; CDR3 DNA: TGCAGCGTTGATCCAGGGGGGGGCTACACCTTC; CDR3 protein: CSVDPGGGYTF
D gene: .; clone size: .; V gene: TRBV19; J gene: TRBJ1-4; CDR3 DNA: TGTGCCAGTAGTGCAGGGACCCGGAGGAATGAAAAACTGTTTTTT; CDR3 protein: CASSAGTRRNEKLFF
D gene: .; clone size: few; V gene: TRBV30; J gene: TRBJ1-1; CDR3 DNA: TGTGCCTGGAGTGGTTTATCGTCCGGGGTAACTGAAGCTTTCTTT; CDR3 protein: CAWSGLSSGVTEAFF
D gene: .; clone size: .; V gene: TRBV2; J gene: TRBJ1-5; CDR3 DNA: TGTGCCAGCAGTGGGAGGGGTTTACAGCCCCAGCATTTT; CDR3 protein: CASSGRGLQPQHF
D gene: TRBD2; clone size: .; V gene: TRBV5-1; J gene: TRBJ2-1; CDR3 DNA: TGCGCCAGCAGCTTGGAAGGGACTACCCACAATGAGCAGTTCTTC; CDR3 protein: CASSLEGTTHNEQFF
D gene: .; clone size: .; V gene: TRBV6-5; J gene: TRBJ1-3; CDR3 DNA: TGTGCCAGCGGCGGTCGAGGAAACACCATATATTTT; CDR3 protein: CASGGRGNTIYF
D gene: .; clone size: .; V gene: TRBV9; J gene: TRBJ1-4; CDR3 DNA: TGTGCCAGCAGTTTGGGATCGGGACGTGAAAAACTGTTTTTT; CDR3 protein: CASSLGSGREKLFF
D gene: .; clone size: .; V gene: TRBV2; J gene: TRBJ1-1; CDR3 DNA: TGTGCCAGCAGTGGGGACAACCCCTCCGCAGCTTTCTTT; CDR3 protein: CASSGDNPSAAFF
D gene: TRBD1; clone size: .; V gene: TRBV4-3; J gene: TRBJ1-1; CDR3 DNA: TGCGCCAGCAGCCTGGGACAGATGAACACTGAAGCTTTCTTT; CDR3 protein: CASSLGQMNTEAFF
D gene: .; clone size: few; V gene: TRBV7-2; J gene: TRBJ1-6; CDR3 DNA: TGTGCCAGCAGCTTAGTTCCATCTAGTCGGAGGAATTCACCCCTCCACTTT; CDR3 protein: CASSLVPSSRRNSPLHF
D gene: TRBD1; clone size: .; V gene: TRBV5-6; J gene: TRBJ2-2; CDR3 DNA: TGTGCCAGCAGCTTGGTGGGTCGCAGGGGGTACACCGGGGAGCTGTTTTTT; CDR3 protein: CASSLVGRRGYTGELFF
D gene: .; clone size: .; V gene: TRBV11-3; J gene: TRBJ2-1; CDR3 DNA: TGTGCCAGCAGCCCCCCGGGTAAGTCTCGCAATGAGCAGTTCTTC; CDR3 protein: CASSPPGKSRNEQFF
D gene: .; clone size: .; V gene: TRBV5-1; J gene: TRBJ2-4; CDR3 DNA: TGCGCCAGCAGCTTGGCGGCAGGCGGAGCCAAAAACATTCAGTACTTC; CDR3 protein: CASSLAAGGAKNIQYF
D gene: TRBD1; clone size: .; V gene: TRBV6-1; J gene: TRBJ2-2; CDR3 DNA: TGTGCCAGCAGCCCGGACAGGGGCGACACCGGGGAGCTGTTTTTT; CDR3 protein: CASSPDRGDTGELFF
D gene: .; clone size: .; V gene: TRBV28; J gene: TRBJ2-2; CDR3 DNA: TGTGCCAGCAGGACCCCTAGAGCGAACACCGGGGAGCTGTTTTTT; CDR3 protein: CASRTPRANTGELFF
D gene: .; clone size: once; V gene: TRBV5-1; J gene: TRBJ1-4; CDR3 DNA: TGCGCCAGCAGCGACCGACGGACAACTAATGAAAAACTGTTTTTT; CDR3 protein: CASSDRRTTNEKLFF
D gene: .; clone size: few; V gene: TRBV9; J gene: TRBJ1-1; CDR3 DNA: TGTGCCAGCACAAGGGGACCCTGGAACACTGAAGCTTTCTTT; CDR3 protein: CASTRGPWNTEAFF
D gene: .; clone size: .; V gene: TRBV7-9; J gene: TRBJ2-7; CDR3 DNA: TGTGCCAGCAGCTTCCCCCCCTCTTACGAGCAGTACTTC; CDR3 protein: CASSFPPSYEQYF
D gene: TRBD2; clone size: .; V gene: TRBV7-9; J gene: TRBJ2-1; CDR3 DNA: TGTGCCAGCAGCTTAGCGCTAGGGCTAGCGGAGAGCTCCTACAATGAGCAGTTCTTC; CDR3 protein: CASSLALGLAESSYNEQFF
D gene: .; clone size: .; V gene: TRBV19; J gene: TRBJ1-1; CDR3 DNA: TGTGCCAGTAGTCCGTATATGAACACTGAAGCTTTCTTT; CDR3 protein: CASSPYMNTEAFF
D gene: TRBD1; clone size: .; V gene: TRBV5-1; J gene: TRBJ1-2; CDR3 DNA: TGCGCCAGCAGCCCAAGACAGGGCGGTATGTTGGGCTACACCTTC; CDR3 protein: CASSPRQGGMLGYTF
D gene: .; clone size: .; V gene: TRBV28; J gene: TRBJ1-3; CDR3 DNA: TGTGCCAGCAGTTCCTTGACAGTGAGAAACACCATATATTTT; CDR3 protein: CASSSLTVRNTIYF
D gene: .; clone size: .; V gene: TRBV5-1; J gene: TRBJ1-1; CDR3 DNA: TGCGCCAGCAGAGGCCCGGGGGATTCGGGTGAAGCTTTCTTT; CDR3 protein: CASRGPGDSGEAFF
D gene: .; clone size: .; V gene: TRBV6-6; J gene: TRBJ2-5; CDR3 DNA: TGTTCGAGTGGGGAGACCCAGTACTTC; CDR3 protein: CSSGETQYF
D gene: TRBD2; clone size: .; V gene: TRBV12-5; J gene: TRBJ2-3; CDR3 DNA: TGTGCTAGTGGTCGGGACTACCGCACAGATACGCAGTATTTT; CDR3 protein: CASGRDYRTDTQYF
D gene: .; clone size: .; V gene: TRBV9; J gene: TRBJ2-5; CDR3 DNA: TGTGCCAGCAGCTTCAGACTGGAAGAGACCCAGTACTTC; CDR3 protein: CASSFRLEETQYF
D gene: .; clone size: .; V gene: TRBV30; J gene: TRBJ1-3; CDR3 DNA: TGTGCCTGGAGTGTCGGGTTTTCATCTGGAAACACCATATATTTT; CDR3 protein: CAWSVGFSSGNTIYF
D gene: .; clone size: .; V gene: TRBV7-9; J gene: TRBJ1-2; CDR3 DNA: TGTGCCAGCAGCTTAGGAGGGGATGCTCCCTATGGCTACACCTTC; CDR3 protein: CASSLGGDAPYGYTF
D gene: TRBD2; clone size: .; V gene: TRBV7-6; J gene: TRBJ2-7; CDR3 DNA: TGTGCCAGCAGCTTAGCTTCGACTAGCGGGGGGGCGTCGCAGTACTTC; CDR3 protein: CASSLASTSGGASQYF
D gene: .; clone size: .; V gene: TRBV28; J gene: TRBJ1-5; CDR3 DNA: TGTGCCAGCAGTTTATTCCCGGGTGGCGGCAATCAGCCCCAGCATTTT; CDR3 protein: CASSLFPGGGNQPQHF
D gene: .; clone size: once; V gene: TRBV5-4; J gene: TRBJ1-4; CDR3 DNA: TGTGCCAGCAGCGTGGACAGCGGATTTGAAAAACTGTTTTTT; CDR3 protein: CASSVDSGFEKLFF
D gene: TRBD1; clone size: .; V gene: TRBV10-3; J gene: TRBJ2-1; CDR3 DNA: TGTGCCATCAGTGCGGGACAGCCCGCCTACAATGAGCAGTTCTTC; CDR3 protein: CAISAGQPAYNEQFF
D gene: .; clone size: few; V gene: TRBV9; J gene: TRBJ2-1; CDR3 DNA: TGTGCCAGCAGCGTAGATTCCCGGAACAATGAGCAGTTCTTC; CDR3 protein: CASSVDSRNNEQFF
D gene: .; clone size: .; V gene: TRBV18; J gene: TRBJ1-2; CDR3 DNA: TGTGCCAGCTCACCCACTGGCACAGATTACTATGGCTACACCTTC; CDR3 protein: CASSPTGTDYYGYTF
D gene: .; clone size: once; V gene: TRBV7-2; J gene: TRBJ1-1; CDR3 DNA: TGTGCCAGCAGCTTAAGGGGGGGCACTGAAGCTTTCTTT; CDR3 protein: CASSLRGGTEAFF
D gene: TRBD2; clone size: .; V gene: TRBV6-1; J gene: TRBJ2-1; CDR3 DNA: TGTGCCAGCAGTGGGGGGACTAGCGGGAGGAATGAGCAGTTCTTC; CDR3 protein: CASSGGTSGRNEQFF
D gene: .; clone size: .; V gene: TRBV5-1; J gene: TRBJ2-2; CDR3 DNA: TGCGCCAGCAGCCCTAAAGACCTCACCGGGGAGCTGTTTTTT; CDR3 protein: CASSPKDLTGELFF
D gene: TRBD1; clone size: once; V gene: TRBV2; J gene: TRBJ1-3; CDR3 DNA: TGTGCCAGCAGTATAGGGGGCGATGAAAACACCATATATTTT; CDR3 protein: CASSIGGDENTIYF
D gene: .; clone size: .; V gene: TRBV5-1; J gene: TRBJ2-5; CDR3 DNA: TGCGCCAGCAGCTTGATTCCAGGGGAACAAGAGACCCAGTACTTC; CDR3 protein: CASSLIPGEQETQYF
D gene: TRBD2; clone size: once; V gene: TRBV6-1; J gene: TRBJ2-3; CDR3 DNA: TGTGCCAGCAGTGCCCGCCGGACTAGCGGGGTCGATACGCAGTATTTT; CDR3 protein: CASSARRTSGVDTQYF
D gene: TRBD1; clone size: .; V gene: TRBV6-1; J gene: TRBJ2-7; CDR3 DNA: TGTGCCAGCAAAAAACGGGACAGGCCCTTCTATCCGTACTTC; CDR3 protein: CASKKRDRPFYPYF
D gene: TRBD1; clone size: .; V gene: TRBV10-3; J gene: TRBJ1-1; CDR3 DNA: TGTGCCATCAGTGATCAGGGGGCTACTGAAGCTTTCTTT; CDR3 protein: CAISDQGATEAFF